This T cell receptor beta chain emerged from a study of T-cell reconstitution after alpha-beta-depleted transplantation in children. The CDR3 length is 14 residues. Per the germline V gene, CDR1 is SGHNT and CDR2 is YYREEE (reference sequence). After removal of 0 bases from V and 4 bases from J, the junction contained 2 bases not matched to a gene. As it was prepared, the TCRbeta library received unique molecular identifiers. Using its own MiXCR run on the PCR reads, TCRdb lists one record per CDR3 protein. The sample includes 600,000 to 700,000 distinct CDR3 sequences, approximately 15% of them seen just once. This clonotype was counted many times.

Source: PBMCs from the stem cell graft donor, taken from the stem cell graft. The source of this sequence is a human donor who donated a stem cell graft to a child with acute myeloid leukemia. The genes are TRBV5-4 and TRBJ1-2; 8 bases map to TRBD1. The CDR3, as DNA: TGTGCCAGCAGCTTGGGACAGGGGACCTATGGCTACACCTTC. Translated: CASSLGQGTYGYTF.